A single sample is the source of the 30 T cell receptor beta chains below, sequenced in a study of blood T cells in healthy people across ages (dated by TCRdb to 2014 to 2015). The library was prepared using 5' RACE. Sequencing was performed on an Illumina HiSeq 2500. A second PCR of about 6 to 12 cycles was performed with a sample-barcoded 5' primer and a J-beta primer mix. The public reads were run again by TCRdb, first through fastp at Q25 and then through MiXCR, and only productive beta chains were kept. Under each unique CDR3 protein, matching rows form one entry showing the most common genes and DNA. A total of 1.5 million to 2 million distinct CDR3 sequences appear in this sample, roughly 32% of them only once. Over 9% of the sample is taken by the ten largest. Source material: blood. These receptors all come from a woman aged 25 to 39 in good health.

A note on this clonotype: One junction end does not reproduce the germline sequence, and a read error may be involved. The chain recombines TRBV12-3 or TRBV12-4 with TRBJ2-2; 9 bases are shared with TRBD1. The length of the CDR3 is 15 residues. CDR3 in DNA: TGTGCCAACAGTTTGGACAGGGGCAACACCGGGGAGCTGTTTTTT. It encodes CANSLDRGNTGELFF.

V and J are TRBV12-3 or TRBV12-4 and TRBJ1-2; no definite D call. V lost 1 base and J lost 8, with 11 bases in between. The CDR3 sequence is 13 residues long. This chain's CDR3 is CASSLGRPGGYTF. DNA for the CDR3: TGTGCCAGCAGTTTAGGGAGACCCGGGGGCTACACCTTC.

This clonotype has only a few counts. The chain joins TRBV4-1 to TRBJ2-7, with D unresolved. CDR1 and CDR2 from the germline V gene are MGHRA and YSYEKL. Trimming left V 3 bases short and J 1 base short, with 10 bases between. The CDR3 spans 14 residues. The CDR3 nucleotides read TGCGCCAGCAGCCAGACCGGAAGGTCCTACGAGCAGTACTTC. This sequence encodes CASSQTGRSYEQYF.

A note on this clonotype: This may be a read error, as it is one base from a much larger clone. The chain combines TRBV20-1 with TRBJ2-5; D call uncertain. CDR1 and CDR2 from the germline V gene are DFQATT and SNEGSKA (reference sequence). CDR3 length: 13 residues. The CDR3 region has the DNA TGCGGTGCTAGGAGTCTTAAGCAAGAGACCCAGTACTTC. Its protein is CGARSLKQETQYF.

The CDR3 nucleotides are TGCGCCAGCAGCTGGCCTCGGGGGGACCCCCAAGAGACCCAGTACTTC. This codes for CASSWPRGDPQETQYF. The chain employs TRBV5-1 and TRBJ2-5, with 7 bases aligning to TRBD2. Germline CDR1 and CDR2: SGHRS and YFSETQ. The CDR3 length is 16 residues. V shed 3 bases and J 1 base; nucleotides not matched to a gene: 9.

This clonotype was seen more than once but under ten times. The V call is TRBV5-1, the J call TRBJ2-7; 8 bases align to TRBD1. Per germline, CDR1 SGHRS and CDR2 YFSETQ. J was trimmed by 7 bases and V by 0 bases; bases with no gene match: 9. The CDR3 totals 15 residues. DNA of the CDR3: TGCGCCAGCAGCTTGGATCTAGGACAGGGTTGGGAGCAGTACTTC. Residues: CASSLDLGQGWEQYF. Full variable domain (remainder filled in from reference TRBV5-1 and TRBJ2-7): KAGVTQTPRYLIKTRGQQVTLSCSPISGHRSVSWYQQTPGQGLQFLFEYFSETQRNKGNFPGRFSGRQFSNSRSEMNVSTLELGDSALYLCASSLDLGQGWEQYFGPGTRLTVT.

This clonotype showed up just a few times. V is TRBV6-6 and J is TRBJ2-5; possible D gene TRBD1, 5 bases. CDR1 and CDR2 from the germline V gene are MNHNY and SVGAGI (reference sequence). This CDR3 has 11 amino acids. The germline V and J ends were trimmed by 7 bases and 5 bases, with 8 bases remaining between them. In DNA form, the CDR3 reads TGTGCCAGCAAGGGGCGGGAGACCCAGTACTTC. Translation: CASKGRETQYF.

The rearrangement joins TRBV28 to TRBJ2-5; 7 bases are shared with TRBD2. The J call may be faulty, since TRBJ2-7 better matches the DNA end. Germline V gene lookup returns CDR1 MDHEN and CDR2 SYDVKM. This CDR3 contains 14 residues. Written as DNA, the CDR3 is TGTGCCAGCAGTTTGGGGCGGGAGTCATCCGAGCAGTACTTC. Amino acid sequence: CASSLGRESSEQYF.

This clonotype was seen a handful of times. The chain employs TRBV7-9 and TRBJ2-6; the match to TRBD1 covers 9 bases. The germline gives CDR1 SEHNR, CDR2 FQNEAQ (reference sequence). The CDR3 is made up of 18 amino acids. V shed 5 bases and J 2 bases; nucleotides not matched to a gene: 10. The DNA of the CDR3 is TGTGCCAGCAGCCCAAGTCCCGGGACAGGGACTGGGGCCAACGTCCTGACTTTC. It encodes CASSPSPGTGTGANVLTF. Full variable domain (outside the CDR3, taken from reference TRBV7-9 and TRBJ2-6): DTGVSQNPRHKITKRGQNVTFRCDPISEHNRLYWYRQTLGQGPEFLTYFQNEAQLEKSRLLSDRFSAERPKGSFSTLEIQRTEQGDSAMYLCASSPSPGTGTGANVLTFGAGSRLTVL.

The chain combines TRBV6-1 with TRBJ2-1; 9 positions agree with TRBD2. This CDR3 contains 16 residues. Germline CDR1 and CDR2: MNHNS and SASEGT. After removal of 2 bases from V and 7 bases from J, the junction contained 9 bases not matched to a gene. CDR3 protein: CASSELGLAGSNEQFF. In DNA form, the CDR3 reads TGTGCCAGCAGTGAACTGGGGCTAGCGGGGTCGAATGAGCAGTTCTTC.

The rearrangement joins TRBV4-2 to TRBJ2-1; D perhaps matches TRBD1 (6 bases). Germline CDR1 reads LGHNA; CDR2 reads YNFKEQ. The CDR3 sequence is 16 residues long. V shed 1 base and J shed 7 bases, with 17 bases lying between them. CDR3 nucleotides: TGTGCCAGCAGCCAAGGATCCGCACAGGGTGGGAATGAGCAGTTCTTC. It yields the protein CASSQGSAQGGNEQFF.

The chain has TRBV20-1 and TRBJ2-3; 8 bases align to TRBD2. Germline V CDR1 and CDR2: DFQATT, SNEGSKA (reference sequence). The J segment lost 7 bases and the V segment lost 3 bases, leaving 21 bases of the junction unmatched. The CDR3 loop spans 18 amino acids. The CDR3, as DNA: TGCAGTGCTAGCGACAGAGGCTCGACGGGGGGGCCGTCCCATACGCAGTATTTT. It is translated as CSASDRGSTGGPSHTQYF.

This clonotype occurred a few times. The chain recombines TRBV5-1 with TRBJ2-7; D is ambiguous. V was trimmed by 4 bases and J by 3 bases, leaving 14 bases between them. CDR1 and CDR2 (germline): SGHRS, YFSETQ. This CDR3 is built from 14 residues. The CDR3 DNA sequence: TGCGCCAGCAGCCCCTCCCCCGGTAACTACGAGCAGTACTTC. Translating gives CASSPSPGNYEQYF. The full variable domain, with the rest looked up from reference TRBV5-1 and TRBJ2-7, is KAGVTQTPRYLIKTRGQQVTLSCSPISGHRSVSWYQQTPGQGLQFLFEYFSETQRNKGNFPGRFSGRQFSNSRSEMNVSTLELGDSALYLCASSPSPGNYEQYFGPGTRLTVT.

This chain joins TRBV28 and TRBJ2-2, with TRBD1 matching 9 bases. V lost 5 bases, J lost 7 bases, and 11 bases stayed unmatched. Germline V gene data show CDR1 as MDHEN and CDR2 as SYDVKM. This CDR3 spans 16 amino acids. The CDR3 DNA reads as TGTGCCAGCAGTGTCTGGGGACAGGGTCCGAGCGGGGAGCTGTTTTTT. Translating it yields CASSVWGQGPSGELFF.

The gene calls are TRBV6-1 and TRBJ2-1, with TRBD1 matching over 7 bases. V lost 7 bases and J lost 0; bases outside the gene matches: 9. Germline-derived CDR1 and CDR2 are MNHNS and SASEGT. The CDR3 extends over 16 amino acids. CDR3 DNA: TGTGCCAGCACATACAGGGGCATCAGCTCCTACAATGAGCAGTTCTTC. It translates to CASTYRGISSYNEQFF.

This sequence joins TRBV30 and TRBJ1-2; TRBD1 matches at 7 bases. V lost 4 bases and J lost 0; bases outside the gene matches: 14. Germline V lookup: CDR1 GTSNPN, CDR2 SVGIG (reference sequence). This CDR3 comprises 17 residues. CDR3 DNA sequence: TGTGCCTGGATGCGTTCTACAGGGGAGAAAGCTAACTATGGCTACACCTTC. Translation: CAWMRSTGEKANYGYTF.

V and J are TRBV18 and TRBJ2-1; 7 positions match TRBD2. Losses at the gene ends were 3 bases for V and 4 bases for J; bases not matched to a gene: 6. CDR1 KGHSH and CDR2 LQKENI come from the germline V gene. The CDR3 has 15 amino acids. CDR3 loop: CASSPSSGEYNEQFF. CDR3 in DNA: TGTGCCAGCTCACCTTCCAGCGGGGAGTACAATGAGCAGTTCTTC.

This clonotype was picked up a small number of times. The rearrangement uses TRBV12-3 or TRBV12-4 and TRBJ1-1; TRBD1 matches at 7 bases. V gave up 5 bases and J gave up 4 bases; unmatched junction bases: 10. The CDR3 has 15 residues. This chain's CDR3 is CASSRRGPRFTEAFF. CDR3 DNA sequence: TGTGCCAGCAGTCGGAGGGGGCCCCGGTTCACTGAAGCTTTCTTT.

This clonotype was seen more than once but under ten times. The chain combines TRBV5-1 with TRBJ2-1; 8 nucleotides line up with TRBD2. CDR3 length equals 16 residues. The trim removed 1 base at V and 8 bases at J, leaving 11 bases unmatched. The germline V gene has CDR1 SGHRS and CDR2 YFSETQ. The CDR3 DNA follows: TGCGCCAGCAGCTTGTCAACTAGCGGACCCGGCGATGAGCAGTTCTTC. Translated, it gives CASSLSTSGPGDEQFF.

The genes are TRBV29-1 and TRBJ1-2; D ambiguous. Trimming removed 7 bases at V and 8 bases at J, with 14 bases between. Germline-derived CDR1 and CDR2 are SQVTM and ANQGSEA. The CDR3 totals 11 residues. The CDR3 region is CSAHSTRGYTF. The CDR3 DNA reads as TGCAGCGCGCACTCGACCAGGGGCTACACCTTC.

The CDR3 DNA reads as TGTGCCAGCAGCCAATATACAGGGGGCGGTGGCTACACCTTC. Translating gives CASSQYTGGGGYTF. The rearrangement joins TRBV3-1 to TRBJ1-2, with 9 bases matching TRBD1. The germline CDR1 and CDR2 sequences are LGHDT and YNNKEL (reference sequence). This CDR3 spans 14 amino acids. Trimming at V came to 2 bases and at J to 7 bases, leaving 5 bases not matched to a gene. Filled out from reference TRBV3-1 and TRBJ1-2, the complete variable domain reads DTAVSQTPKYLVTQMGNDKSIKCEQNLGHDTMYWYKQDSKKFLKIMFSYNNKELIINETVPNRFSPKSPDKAHLNLHINSLELGDSAVYFCASSQYTGGGGYTFGSGTRLTVV.

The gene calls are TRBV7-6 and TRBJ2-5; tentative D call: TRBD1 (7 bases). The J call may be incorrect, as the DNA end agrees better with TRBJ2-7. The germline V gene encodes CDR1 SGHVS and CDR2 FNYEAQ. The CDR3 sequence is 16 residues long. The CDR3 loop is CASSLQPAGGSYEQYF. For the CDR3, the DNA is TGTGCCAGCAGCTTACAACCGGCAGGGGGGTCCTACGAGCAGTACTTC.

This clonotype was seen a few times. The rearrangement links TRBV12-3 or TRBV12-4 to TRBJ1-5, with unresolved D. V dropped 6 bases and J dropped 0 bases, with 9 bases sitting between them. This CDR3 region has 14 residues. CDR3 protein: CASRLQYSNQPQHF. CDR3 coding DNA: TGTGCCAGCAGATTGCAGTATAGCAATCAGCCCCAGCATTTT.

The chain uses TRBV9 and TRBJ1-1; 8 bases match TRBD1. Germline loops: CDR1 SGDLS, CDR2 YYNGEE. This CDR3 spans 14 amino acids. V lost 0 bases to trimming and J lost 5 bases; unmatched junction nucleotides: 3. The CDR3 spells CASSVATGGTEAFF. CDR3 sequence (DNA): TGTGCCAGCAGCGTAGCAACAGGGGGGACTGAAGCTTTCTTT.

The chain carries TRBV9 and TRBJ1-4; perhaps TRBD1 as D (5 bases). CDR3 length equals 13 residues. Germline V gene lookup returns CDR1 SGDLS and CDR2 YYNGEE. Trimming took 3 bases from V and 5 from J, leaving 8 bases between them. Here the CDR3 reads CASSGRGNEKLFF. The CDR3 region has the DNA TGTGCCAGCAGCGGCCGGGGGAATGAAAAACTGTTTTTT.

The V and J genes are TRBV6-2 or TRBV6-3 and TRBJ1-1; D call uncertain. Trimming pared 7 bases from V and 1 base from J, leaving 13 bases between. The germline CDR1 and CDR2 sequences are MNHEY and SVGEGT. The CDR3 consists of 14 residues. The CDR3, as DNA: TGTGCCAGCACCGAATACCGCCCGAACACTGAAGCTTTCTTT. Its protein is CASTEYRPNTEAFF.

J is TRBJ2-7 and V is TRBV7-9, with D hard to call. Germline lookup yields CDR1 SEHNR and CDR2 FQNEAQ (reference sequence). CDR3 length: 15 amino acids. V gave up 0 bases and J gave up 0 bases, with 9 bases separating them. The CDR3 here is CASSLASGLSYEQYF. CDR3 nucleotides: TGTGCCAGCAGCTTAGCTTCGGGTCTCTCCTACGAGCAGTACTTC.

The CDR3 spells CASSSGHPVWNTEAFF. The CDR3 DNA is TGTGCCAGCAGCTCGGGACACCCGGTGTGGAACACTGAAGCTTTCTTT. V and J are TRBV5-6 and TRBJ1-1; maybe TRBD1 (6 bases). Germline V gene sequence: CDR1 SGHDT, CDR2 YYEEEE. V lost 3 bases and J 1 base, leaving 16 bases between the germline ends. The CDR3 extends over 16 amino acids.

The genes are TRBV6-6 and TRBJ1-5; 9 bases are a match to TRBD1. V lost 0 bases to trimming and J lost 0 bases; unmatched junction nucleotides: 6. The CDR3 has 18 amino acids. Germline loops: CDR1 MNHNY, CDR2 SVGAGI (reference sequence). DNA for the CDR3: TGTGCCAGCAGTTACTCGGACAGGGGCCGGTATAGCAATCAGCCCCAGCATTTT. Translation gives CASSYSDRGRYSNQPQHF.

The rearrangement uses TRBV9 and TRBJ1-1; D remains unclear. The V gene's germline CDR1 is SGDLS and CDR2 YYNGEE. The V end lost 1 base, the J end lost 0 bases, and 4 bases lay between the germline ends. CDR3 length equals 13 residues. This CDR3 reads CASSVQLNTEAFF. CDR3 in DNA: TGTGCCAGCAGCGTACAGTTGAACACTGAAGCTTTCTTT. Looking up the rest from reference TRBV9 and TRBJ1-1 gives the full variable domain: DSGVTQTPKHLITATGQRVTLRCSPRSGDLSVYWYQQSLDQGLQFLIQYYNGEERAKGNILERFSAQQFPDLHSELNLSSLELGDSALYFCASSVQLNTEAFFGQGTRLTVV.